This T cell receptor beta chain was found in a study of T cells in women clearing cervical HPV infection. Details on this clone: The CDR3 end is not reached by the read, which stops 3 residues before it; the germline J gene fills it in.

This CDR3 is built from 15 residues. The V gene's germline CDR1 is LNHDA and CDR2 SQIVND (reference sequence). V was shortened by 4 bases and J by 4 bases, with 13 bases between the two germline ends. Using immunoSEQ multiplex PCR, the repertoire was profiled, and TCRdb retains in-frame clones only, with some absent. In all, the sample yields roughly 20,000 clones. The TCR comes from a woman between 18 and 70 years old with a cervical HPV16 infection that either progressed to CIN3+ or cleared (not recorded which). The specimen sequenced was blood buffy coat. The V gene is TRBV19, the J gene TRBJ1-4; D is possibly TRBD1 (5 bases). The covered CDR3 bases are TGTGCCAGTAGTAGCGGGGGAAGCATTAATGAAAAA. Its translation is CASSSGGSINEK. The complete CDR3 sequence is CASSSGGSINEKLFF. Using reference TRBV19 and TRBJ1-4 for the parts outside the CDR3, the full variable domain is DGGITQSPKYLFRKEGQNVTLSCEQNLNHDAMYWYRQDPGQGLRLIYYSQIVNDFQKGDIAEGYSVSREKKESFPLTVTSAQKNPTAFYLCASSSGGSINEKLFFGSGTQLSVL.